The clone carrying this T cell receptor beta chain rates as medium-sized (0.01 to 0.1%). The antigen remains undetermined. TCRdb keeps only in-frame clones here, not all; method: immunoSEQ multiplex PCR. Of a few thousand clones in the sample, 24% were seen once. This sample is drawn from a study of T cells in localized non-small cell lung cancer. Broader study findings: When the top 100 tumor clones were examined, a median approximately 60 of them also appeared in the adjacent lung, which was paired and uninvolved.

The germline V gene encodes CDR1 SGHNT and CDR2 YENEEA. This CDR3 has 18 residues. The ends lost 5 bases at V and 5 bases at J; junction bases unmatched: 13. This sequence originates from a female donor older than 55 with stage II lung adenocarcinoma. This material consisted of lung tumor tissue, taken before any cancer treatment. This sequence joins TRBV11-3 and TRBJ2-1; 12 bases agree with TRBD2. Here the CDR3 reads CASSRKLDGLAGNNEQFF. The CDR3 nucleotides are TGTGCCAGCAGCCGGAAGTTGGACGGACTAGCGGGAAACAATGAGCAGTTCTTC.